Below, 25 T cell receptor beta chains from the same sample are listed, as sequenced in a study of OX40 agonist ivuxolimab in advanced cancers. The table came from immunoSEQ multiplex PCR; TCRdb's copy has only in-frame clones and leaves some out. The sample lists around 85,000 clones; about 89% were seen once. The specimen comprised CD4+ or CD8+ T cells sorted from blood, sampled in a trial of the OX40 agonist ivuxolimab. These receptor sequences come from an adult with an advanced solid tumor such as melanoma, head and neck, liver or kidney cancer.

The chain has TRBV29-1 and TRBJ1-2; D is undetermined. CDR1 SQVTM and CDR2 ANQGSEA come from the germline V gene. The CDR3 has 11 amino acids. V was trimmed by 4 bases and J by 6 bases, leaving 9 bases between them. CDR3 protein: CSVGSGNGYTF. The CDR3 bases are TGCAGCGTTGGTTCCGGGAATGGCTACACCTTC.

This sequence joins TRBV28 and TRBJ1-5, with 7 positions matching TRBD1. J was trimmed by 1 base and V by 3 bases; bases with no gene match: 6. Germline CDR1 MDHEN, CDR2 SYDVKM. This CDR3 has 16 residues. As DNA, the CDR3 is TGTGCCAGCAGTTTTATCTCCAGGGGGAGCAATCAGCCCCAGCATTTT. Encoded protein: CASSFISRGSNQPQHF.

The CDR3 reads CASTPRGIGTGELFF. The DNA of the CDR3 is TGTGCCAGCACCCCTAGGGGGATTGGGACCGGGGAGCTGTTTTTT. The chain has TRBV11-2 and TRBJ2-2, with D maybe TRBD1 (6 bases). V shed 7 bases and J shed 5 bases, with 17 bases lying between them. This CDR3 region has 15 residues. Looked up from germline, CDR1 is SGHAT and CDR2 is FQNNGV.

The rearrangement links TRBV14 to TRBJ1-2; D not resolved. The ends were cut back, 8 bases at V and 3 bases at J, with 19 bases in the middle. This CDR3 is 15 amino acids long. Germline V CDR1 and CDR2: SGHDN, FVKESK. The CDR3 coding sequence is TGTGCCAGCTCCCACTGGCGGGGTATCGACTATGGCTACACCTTC. Translating it yields CASSHWRGIDYGYTF.

The V gene is TRBV6-4, the J gene TRBJ2-7; TRBD2 matches 7 bases. The germline CDR1 and CDR2 sequences are MRHNA and SNTAGT. This CDR3 spans 16 amino acids. V shed 7 bases and J 7 bases; nucleotides not matched to a gene: 19. DNA of the CDR3: TGTGCCAGCACCCCCTGGGGGGGGACCGTTAACAGGGAGCAGTACTTC. Translation: CASTPWGGTVNREQYF.

The rearrangement uses TRBV13 and TRBJ2-2; D unclear. Trimming took 2 bases from V and 4 from J, leaving 5 bases between them. Germline V gene sequence: CDR1 PRHDT, CDR2 FYEKMQ (reference sequence). The CDR3 length is 13 residues. The CDR3 spells CASSLPSTGELFF. The CDR3 DNA follows: TGTGCCAGCAGCTTACCGTCCACCGGGGAGCTGTTTTTT.

The chain links TRBV5-4 to TRBJ2-7, with D perhaps TRBD2 (7 bases). This CDR3 spans 14 amino acids. The V and J ends lost 4 bases and 4 bases respectively, with 15 bases between them. Looked up from germline, CDR1 is SGHNT and CDR2 is YYREEE (reference sequence). The CDR3, as DNA: TGTGCCAGCAGCGTCCGGGGGGCGTCATACGAGCAGTACTTC. Translated: CASSVRGASYEQYF.

This sequence joins TRBV28 and TRBJ2-2; D not certain. The ends were cut back, 3 bases at V and 7 bases at J, with 15 bases in the middle. Looked up from germline, CDR1 is MDHEN and CDR2 is SYDVKM. The CDR3 has 15 residues. The CDR3 DNA follows: TGTGCCAGCAGTTTTATTTATACGCGCGACGGGGAGCTGTTTTTT. This codes for CASSFIYTRDGELFF.

V gene TRBV30 combines with J gene TRBJ2-1; D is undetermined. Trimming took off 0 bases at V and 10 bases at J, with 10 bases between the two ends. Germline values: CDR1 GTSNPN, CDR2 SVGIG (reference sequence). The CDR3 length is 12 residues. CDR3 DNA: TGTGCCTGGAGTGTACTCAGACGGGAGCAGTTCTTC. Translating it yields CAWSVLRREQFF.

The chain employs TRBV7-9 and TRBJ2-6, with 8 bases lining up with TRBD1. The CDR3 loop spans 18 amino acids. The germline V gene has CDR1 SEHNR and CDR2 FQNEAQ (reference sequence). Unmatched junction bases numbered 6, after V lost 1 base and J lost 1 base. The CDR3 loop reads CASSLESRGPSGANVLTF. DNA for the CDR3: TGTGCCAGCAGCTTAGAGAGCAGGGGGCCATCTGGGGCCAACGTCCTGACTTTC.

The V gene is TRBV5-6, the J gene TRBJ1-2; no clear D. Germline loops: CDR1 SGHDT, CDR2 YYEEEE. This CDR3 has 16 residues. The V gene lost 4 bases and the J gene lost 0 bases, with 16 bases spanning the gap. This CDR3 is CASSLAYRYPNYGYTF. CDR3 coding DNA: TGTGCCAGCAGCCTGGCGTACAGATACCCTAACTATGGCTACACCTTC. The full variable domain, completed using reference TRBV5-6 and TRBJ1-2, is DAGVTQSPTHLIKTRGQQVTLRCSPKSGHDTVSWYQQALGQGPQFIFQYYEEEERQRGNFPDRFSGHQFPNYSSELNVNALLLGDSALYLCASSLAYRYPNYGYTFGSGTRLTVV.

This clone appeared a single time. This chain uses TRBV5-5 with TRBJ1-1; no clear D gene. The CDR3 contains 13 residues. Between the trimmed V and J ends, which lost 0 bases and 0 bases, there was a span of 3 bases. Germline V gene sequence: CDR1 SGHKS, CDR2 YYEKEE (reference sequence). Written as DNA, the CDR3 is TGTGCCAGCAGCTTGGGACTGAACACTGAAGCTTTCTTT. Its translation: CASSLGLNTEAFF. Supplemented by reference TRBV5-5 and TRBJ1-1, the full variable domain reads DAGVTQSPTHLIKTRGQQVTLRCSPISGHKSVSWYQQVLGQGPQFIFQYYEKEERGRGNFPDRFSARQFPNYSSELNVNALLLGDSALYLCASSLGLNTEAFFGQGTRLTVV.

V and J are TRBV6-6 and TRBJ2-2, with a possible D match to TRBD2 (6 bases). V was cut by 11 bases and J by 8 bases, with 12 bases left in between. The germline CDR1 and CDR2 sequences are MNHNY and SVGAGI (reference sequence). This CDR3 has 11 amino acids. The CDR3 is CAGKREGELFF. CDR3 bases: TGTGCCGGTAAACGGGAGGGGGAGCTGTTTTTT.

V is TRBV28 and J is TRBJ1-1; D not resolved. The ends were cut back, 3 bases at V and 1 base at J, with 18 bases in the middle. Per the germline V gene, CDR1 is MDHEN and CDR2 is SYDVKM. The CDR3 has 17 residues. The CDR3 nucleotides read TGTGCCAGCAGTTTGCGCGGGATACTCCCTGGGAACACTGAAGCTTTCTTT. Amino acid sequence: CASSLRGILPGNTEAFF.

J is TRBJ2-5 and V is TRBV28, with TRBD2 matching over 13 bases. CDR1 is MDHEN and CDR2 is SYDVKM in the germline V gene. The CDR3 has 16 residues. The trim removed 3 bases at V and 2 bases at J, leaving 3 bases unmatched. The CDR3 protein is CASSFGLAGVQETQYF. The CDR3 DNA reads as TGTGCCAGCAGTTTCGGACTAGCGGGGGTTCAAGAGACCCAGTACTTC. The full variable domain, with the rest looked up from reference TRBV28 and TRBJ2-5, is DVKVTQSSRYLVKRTGEKVFLECVQDMDHENMFWYRQDPGLGLRLIYFSYDVKMKEKGDIPEGYSVSREKKERFSLILESASTNQTSMYLCASSFGLAGVQETQYFGPGTRLLVL.

The gene calls are TRBV29-1 and TRBJ2-5; 8 bases map to TRBD1. V was pared by 1 base and J by 1 base, with 2 bases of the junction left unmatched. The CDR3 has 14 residues. Germline loops: CDR1 SQVTM, CDR2 ANQGSEA. The CDR3 DNA reads TGCAGCGTTGAAGGCGGGACAGGCCAAGAGACCCAGTACTTC. This sequence encodes CSVEGGTGQETQYF.

The chain uses TRBV9 and TRBJ1-5; 9 nucleotides match TRBD1. Per the germline V gene, CDR1 is SGDLS and CDR2 is YYNGEE. V was pared by 4 bases and J by 5 bases, with 4 bases of the junction left unmatched. There are 14 residues in the CDR3. In nucleotides, the CDR3 is TGTGCCAGCAGCCCTGACAGGGGGTATCAGCCCCAGCATTTT. Translating gives CASSPDRGYQPQHF.

This clone was detected once. The chain joins TRBV19 to TRBJ1-1, with D possibly TRBD1 on 6 matching bases. Germline lookup yields CDR1 LNHDA and CDR2 SQIVND (reference sequence). This CDR3 is built from 13 residues. The germline V and J ends were trimmed by 3 bases and 7 bases, with 12 bases remaining between them. This chain's CDR3 is CASSIRAGVEAFF. CDR3 nucleotides: TGTGCCAGTAGTATTAGGGCAGGGGTTGAAGCTTTCTTT.

To note about this clone: One end of the junction fails to match germline, which may point to a read error. This chain links TRBV20-1 with TRBJ1-2, with D perhaps TRBD1 (6 bases). Germline CDR1 and CDR2: DFQATT and SNEGSKA (reference sequence). This CDR3 has 10 residues. The CDR3 DNA sequence: TGCAGAGCTAACTACAGGGCCCGTACCTTC. As protein: CRANYRARTF.

J is TRBJ2-5 and V is TRBV4-3; D is possibly TRBD1 (6 bases). Trimming took 4 bases from V and 5 from J, leaving 17 bases between them. Germline lookup yields CDR1 LGHNA and CDR2 YSLEER. The CDR3 length is 15 residues. CDR3 loop: CASSPDRTSGETQYF. The CDR3 DNA follows: TGCGCCAGCAGCCCAGACAGGACAAGTGGCGAGACCCAGTACTTC.

This chain uses TRBV11-2 with TRBJ1-2; D possibly corresponds to TRBD1 (6 bases). V was trimmed by 1 base and J by 10 bases, leaving 19 bases between them. CDR1 is SGHAT, CDR2 FQNNGV, per germline. This CDR3 spans 15 amino acids. CDR3 sequence reads: CASSLGSGGGAVYTF. The DNA for the CDR3 is TGTGCCAGCAGCTTAGGAAGTGGCGGGGGCGCGGTCTACACCTTC.

The chain links TRBV27 to TRBJ2-2; unclear D gene. V gave up 2 bases and J gave up 2 bases, with 0 bases separating them. This CDR3 is built from 12 residues. Germline V gene sequence: CDR1 MNHEY, CDR2 SMNVEV (reference sequence). CDR3 nucleotide sequence: TGTGCCAGCAGTTTAAACACCGGGGAGCTGTTTTTT. It specifies CASSLNTGELFF.

This sequence joins TRBV7-9 and TRBJ2-3; TRBD1 might be the D (5 bases). V was pared by 3 bases and J by 6 bases, with 7 bases between. The CDR3 contains 12 residues. Looked up from germline, CDR1 is SEHNR and CDR2 is FQNEAQ (reference sequence). CDR3 region: CASSFAGDTQYF. In DNA, the CDR3 is TGTGCCAGCAGCTTCGCAGGGGATACGCAGTATTTT.

The chain couples TRBV9 to TRBJ2-1; no clear D. The V gene lost 0 bases and the J gene lost 4 bases, with 14 bases spanning the gap. The CDR3 contains 16 residues. Germline V gives CDR1 SGDLS, CDR2 YYNGEE. The CDR3 reads CASSVEVGLGYNEQFF. The DNA for the CDR3 is TGTGCCAGCAGCGTAGAAGTCGGCCTAGGGTACAATGAGCAGTTCTTC.

Written as DNA, the CDR3 is TGTGCCAGCAGTACCCCTCAGGAGAGCTCCTATAATTCACCCCTCCACTTT. Its protein product is CASSTPQESSYNSPLHF. This chain links TRBV28 with TRBJ1-6; no firm D call. The CDR3 consists of 17 residues. Deletions cut 5 bases from V and 0 bases from J, with 14 bases between. Per germline, CDR1 MDHEN and CDR2 SYDVKM.